This paragraph reports one TCR beta chain. Its matching antigen is unknown. TCRdb analysed the RT-PCR reads with MiXCR anew, one entry per CDR3 protein. Of about 650,000 distinct CDR3 sequences listed, around 13% are singletons. The data are from a study of response to subunit inactivated influenza vaccine. Study-level points and caveats: Each seasonal influenza vaccination, the authors suggested, recruits few new T cells.

The receptor was derived from a man in his forties or fifties who received an inactivated influenza vaccine. This sample comprised PBMCs from blood, obtained 14 to 15 days before vaccination.

CDR3 region: CASSTGTGGITQYF. The CDR3 DNA reads as TGTGCCAGCAGTACCGGGACAGGGGGTATCACGCAGTATTTT. The rearrangement uses TRBV6-1 and TRBJ2-3, with 11 bases identical to TRBD1. This CDR3 contains 14 residues. CDR1 and CDR2 (germline): MNHNS, SASEGT. The V segment lost 5 bases and the J segment 9 bases; nucleotides outside the gene matches: 7.